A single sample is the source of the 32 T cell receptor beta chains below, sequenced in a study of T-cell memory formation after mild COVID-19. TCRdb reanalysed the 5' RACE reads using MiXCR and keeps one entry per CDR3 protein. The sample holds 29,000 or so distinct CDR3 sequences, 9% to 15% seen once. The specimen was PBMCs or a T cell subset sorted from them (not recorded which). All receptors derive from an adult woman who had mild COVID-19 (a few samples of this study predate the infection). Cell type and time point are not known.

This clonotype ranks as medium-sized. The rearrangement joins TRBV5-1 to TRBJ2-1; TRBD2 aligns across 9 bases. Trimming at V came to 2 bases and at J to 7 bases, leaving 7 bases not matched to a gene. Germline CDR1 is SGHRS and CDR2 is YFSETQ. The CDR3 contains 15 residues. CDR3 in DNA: TGCGCCAGCAGCTTTGGCGGGGGGGCTGTGAATGAGCAGTTCTTC. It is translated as CASSFGGGAVNEQFF. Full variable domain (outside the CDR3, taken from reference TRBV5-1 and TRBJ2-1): KAGVTQTPRYLIKTRGQQVTLSCSPISGHRSVSWYQQTPGQGLQFLFEYFSETQRNKGNFPGRFSGRQFSNSRSEMNVSTLELGDSALYLCASSFGGGAVNEQFFGPGTRLTVL.

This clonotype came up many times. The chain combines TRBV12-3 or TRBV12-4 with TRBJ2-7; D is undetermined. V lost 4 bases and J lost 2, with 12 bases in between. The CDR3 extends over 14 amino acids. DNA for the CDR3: TGTGCCAGCAGTTCAAGCTCGAGAACCTACGAGCAGTACTTC. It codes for CASSSSSRTYEQYF.

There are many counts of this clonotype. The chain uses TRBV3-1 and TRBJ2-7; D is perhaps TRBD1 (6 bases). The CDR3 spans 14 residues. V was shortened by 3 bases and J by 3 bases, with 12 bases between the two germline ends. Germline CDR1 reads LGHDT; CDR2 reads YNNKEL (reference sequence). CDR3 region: CASSQGHSFYEQYF. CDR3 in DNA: TGTGCCAGCAGCCAGGGACATAGCTTCTACGAGCAGTACTTC.

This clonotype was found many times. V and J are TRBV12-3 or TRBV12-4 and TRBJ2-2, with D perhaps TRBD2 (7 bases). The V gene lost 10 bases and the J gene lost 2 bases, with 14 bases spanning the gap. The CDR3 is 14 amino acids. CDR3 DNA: TGTGCCATTAAGGGGGGGGTAAACACCGGGGAGCTGTTTTTT. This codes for CAIKGGVNTGELFF.

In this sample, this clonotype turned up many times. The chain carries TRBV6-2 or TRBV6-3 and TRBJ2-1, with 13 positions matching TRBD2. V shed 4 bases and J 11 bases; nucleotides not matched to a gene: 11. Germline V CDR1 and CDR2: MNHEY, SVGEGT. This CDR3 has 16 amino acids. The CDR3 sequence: CASSSHGTSGAYKQFF. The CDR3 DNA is TGTGCCAGCAGTTCTCATGGGACTAGCGGGGCATATAAGCAGTTCTTC.

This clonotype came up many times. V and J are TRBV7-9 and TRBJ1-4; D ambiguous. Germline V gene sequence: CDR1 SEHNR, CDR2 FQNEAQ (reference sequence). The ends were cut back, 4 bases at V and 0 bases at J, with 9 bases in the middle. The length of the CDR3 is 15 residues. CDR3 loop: CASSSWTSTNEKLFF. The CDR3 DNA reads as TGTGCCAGCAGCTCGTGGACCTCAACTAATGAAAAACTGTTTTTT.

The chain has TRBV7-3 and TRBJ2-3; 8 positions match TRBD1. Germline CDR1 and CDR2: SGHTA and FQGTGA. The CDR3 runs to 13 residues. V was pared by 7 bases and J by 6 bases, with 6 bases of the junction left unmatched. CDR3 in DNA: TGTGCCAGCAAGGACAGGGTCTCTGATACGCAGTATTTT. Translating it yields CASKDRVSDTQYF. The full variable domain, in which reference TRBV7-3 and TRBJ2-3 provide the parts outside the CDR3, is GAGVSQTPSNKVTEKGKYVELRCDPISGHTALYWYRQSLGQGPEFLIYFQGTGAADDSGLPNDRFFAVRPEGSVSTLKIQRTERGDSAVYLCASKDRVSDTQYFGPGTRLTVL.

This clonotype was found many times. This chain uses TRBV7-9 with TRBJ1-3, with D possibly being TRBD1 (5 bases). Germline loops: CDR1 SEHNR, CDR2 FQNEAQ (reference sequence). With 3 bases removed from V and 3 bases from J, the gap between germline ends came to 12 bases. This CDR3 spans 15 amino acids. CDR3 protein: CASSLSEGIGNTIYF. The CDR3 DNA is TGTGCCAGCAGCTTGTCCGAGGGGATTGGAAACACCATATATTTT.

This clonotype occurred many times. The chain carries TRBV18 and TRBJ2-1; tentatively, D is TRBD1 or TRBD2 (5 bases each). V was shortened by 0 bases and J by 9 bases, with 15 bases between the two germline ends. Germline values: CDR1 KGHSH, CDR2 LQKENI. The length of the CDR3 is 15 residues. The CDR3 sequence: CASSPPTTFDSEQFF. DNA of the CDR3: TGTGCCAGCTCACCACCGACTACGTTTGACAGTGAGCAGTTCTTC.

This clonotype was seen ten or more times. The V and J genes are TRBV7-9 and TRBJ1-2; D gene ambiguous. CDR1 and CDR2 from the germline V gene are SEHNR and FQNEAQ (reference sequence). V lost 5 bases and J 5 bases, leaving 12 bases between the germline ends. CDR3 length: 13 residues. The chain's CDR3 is CASSLLSTYGYTF. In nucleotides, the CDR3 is TGTGCCAGCAGCCTTCTCTCAACTTATGGCTACACCTTC.

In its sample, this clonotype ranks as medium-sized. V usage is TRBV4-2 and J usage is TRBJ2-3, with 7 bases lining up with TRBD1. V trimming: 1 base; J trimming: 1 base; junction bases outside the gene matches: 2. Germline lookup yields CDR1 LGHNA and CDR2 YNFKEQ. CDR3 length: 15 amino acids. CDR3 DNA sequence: TGTGCCAGCAGCCAAGGACAGGGTGGCACAGATACGCAGTATTTT. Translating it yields CASSQGQGGTDTQYF.

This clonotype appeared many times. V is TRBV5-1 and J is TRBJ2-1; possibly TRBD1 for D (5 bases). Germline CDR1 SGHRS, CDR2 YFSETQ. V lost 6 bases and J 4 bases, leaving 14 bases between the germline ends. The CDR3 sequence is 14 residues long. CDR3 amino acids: CASMAWGAYNEQFF. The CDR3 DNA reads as TGCGCCAGCATGGCTTGGGGCGCTTACAATGAGCAGTTCTTC.

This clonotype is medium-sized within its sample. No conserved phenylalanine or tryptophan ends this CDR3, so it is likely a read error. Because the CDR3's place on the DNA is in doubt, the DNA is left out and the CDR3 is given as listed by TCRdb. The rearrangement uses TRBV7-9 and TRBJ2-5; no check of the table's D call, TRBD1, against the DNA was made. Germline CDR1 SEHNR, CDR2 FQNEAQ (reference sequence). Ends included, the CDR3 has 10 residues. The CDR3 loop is CATRPGTGED.

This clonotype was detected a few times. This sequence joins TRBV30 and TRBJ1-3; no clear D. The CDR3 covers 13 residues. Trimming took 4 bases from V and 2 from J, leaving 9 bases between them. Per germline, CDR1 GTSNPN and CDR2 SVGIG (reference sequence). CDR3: CAWNRQTGNTIYF. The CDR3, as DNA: TGTGCCTGGAACCGGCAGACTGGAAACACCATATATTTT.

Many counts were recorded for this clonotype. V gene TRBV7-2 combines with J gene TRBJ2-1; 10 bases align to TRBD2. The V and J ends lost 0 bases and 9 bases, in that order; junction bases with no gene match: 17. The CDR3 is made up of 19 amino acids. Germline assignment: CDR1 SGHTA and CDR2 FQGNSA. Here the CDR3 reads CASSLAAPSLAGVLVEQFF. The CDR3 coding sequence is TGTGCCAGCAGCTTAGCTGCCCCCTCCCTAGCGGGAGTATTGGTTGAGCAGTTCTTC.

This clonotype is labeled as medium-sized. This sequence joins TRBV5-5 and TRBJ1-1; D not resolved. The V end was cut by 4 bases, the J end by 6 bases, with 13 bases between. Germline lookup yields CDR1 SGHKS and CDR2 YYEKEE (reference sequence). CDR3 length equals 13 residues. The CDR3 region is CASSRTTGAEAFF. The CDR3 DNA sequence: TGTGCCAGCAGCCGGACTACCGGGGCTGAAGCTTTCTTT.

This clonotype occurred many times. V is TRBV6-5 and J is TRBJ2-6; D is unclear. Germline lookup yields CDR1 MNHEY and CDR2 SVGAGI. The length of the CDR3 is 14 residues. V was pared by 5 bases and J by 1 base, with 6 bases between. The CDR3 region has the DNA TGTGCCAGCAGTCCCGGTTCTGGGGCCAACGTCCTGACTTTC. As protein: CASSPGSGANVLTF.

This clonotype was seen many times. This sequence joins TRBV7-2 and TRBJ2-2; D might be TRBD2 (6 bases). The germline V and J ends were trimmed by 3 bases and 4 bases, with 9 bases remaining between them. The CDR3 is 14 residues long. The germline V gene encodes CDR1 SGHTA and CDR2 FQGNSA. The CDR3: CASSLAGSTGELFF. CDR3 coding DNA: TGTGCCAGCAGCTTGGCGGGAAGCACCGGGGAGCTGTTTTTT.

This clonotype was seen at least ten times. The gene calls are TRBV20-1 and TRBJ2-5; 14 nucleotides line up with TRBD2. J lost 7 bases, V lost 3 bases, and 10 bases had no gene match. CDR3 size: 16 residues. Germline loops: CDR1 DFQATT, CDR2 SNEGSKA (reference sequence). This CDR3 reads CSASGTSGGARGTQYF. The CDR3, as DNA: TGCAGTGCTAGCGGGACTAGCGGGGGTGCCCGTGGGACCCAGTACTTC.

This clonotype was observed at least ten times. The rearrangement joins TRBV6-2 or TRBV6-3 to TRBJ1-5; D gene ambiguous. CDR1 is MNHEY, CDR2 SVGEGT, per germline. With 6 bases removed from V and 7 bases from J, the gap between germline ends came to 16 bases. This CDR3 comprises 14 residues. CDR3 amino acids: CASSPGSETQPQHF. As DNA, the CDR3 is TGTGCCAGCAGCCCGGGATCTGAAACCCAGCCCCAGCATTTT.

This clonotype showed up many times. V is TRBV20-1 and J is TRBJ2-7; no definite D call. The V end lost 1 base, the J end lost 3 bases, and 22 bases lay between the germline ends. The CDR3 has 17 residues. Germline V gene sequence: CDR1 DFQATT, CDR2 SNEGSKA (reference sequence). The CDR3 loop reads CSARGRGDTPGYYEQYF. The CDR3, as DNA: TGCAGTGCTAGAGGCCGAGGCGACACGCCCGGATACTACGAGCAGTACTTC.

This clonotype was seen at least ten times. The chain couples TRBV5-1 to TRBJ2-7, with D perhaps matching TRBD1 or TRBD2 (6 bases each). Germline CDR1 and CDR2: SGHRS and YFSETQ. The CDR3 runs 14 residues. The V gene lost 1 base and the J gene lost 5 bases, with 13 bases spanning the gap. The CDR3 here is CASSLNRAGNEQYF. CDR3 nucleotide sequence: TGCGCCAGCAGCTTGAACAGGGCGGGGAACGAGCAGTACTTC.

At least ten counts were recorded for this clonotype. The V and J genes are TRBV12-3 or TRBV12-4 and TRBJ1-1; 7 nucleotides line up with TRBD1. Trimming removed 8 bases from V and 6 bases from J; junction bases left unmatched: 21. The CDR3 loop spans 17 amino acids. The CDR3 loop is CASRGFGHRQGIPEAFF. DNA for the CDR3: TGTGCCAGCCGAGGATTTGGGCATAGACAGGGAATCCCTGAAGCTTTCTTT.

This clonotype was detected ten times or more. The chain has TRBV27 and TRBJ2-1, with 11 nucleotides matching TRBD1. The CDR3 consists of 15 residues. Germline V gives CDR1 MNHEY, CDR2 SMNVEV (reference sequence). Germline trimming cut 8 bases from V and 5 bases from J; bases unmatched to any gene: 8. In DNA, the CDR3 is TGTGCCAGCCGCCCCGGGACAGGGGGGGACAATGAGCAGTTCTTC. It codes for CASRPGTGGDNEQFF.

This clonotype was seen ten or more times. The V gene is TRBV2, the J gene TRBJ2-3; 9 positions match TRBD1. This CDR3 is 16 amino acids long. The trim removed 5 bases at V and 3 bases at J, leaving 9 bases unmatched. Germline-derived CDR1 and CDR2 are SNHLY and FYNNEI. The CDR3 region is CASSPGTGRGTDTQYF. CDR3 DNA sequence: TGTGCCAGCAGTCCCGGGACAGGGAGGGGGACAGATACGCAGTATTTT. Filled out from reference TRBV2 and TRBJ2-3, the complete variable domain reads EPEVTQTPSHQVTQMGQEVILRCVPISNHLYFYWYRQILGQKVEFLVSFYNNEISEKSEIFDDQFSVERPDGSNFTLKIRSTKLEDSAMYFCASSPGTGRGTDTQYFGPGTRLTVL.

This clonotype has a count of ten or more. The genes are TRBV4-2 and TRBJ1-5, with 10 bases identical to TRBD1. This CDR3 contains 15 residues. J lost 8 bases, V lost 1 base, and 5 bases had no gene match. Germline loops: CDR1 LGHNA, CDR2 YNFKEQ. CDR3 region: CASSQGQGASEPQHF. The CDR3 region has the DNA TGTGCCAGCAGCCAAGGACAGGGGGCGAGTGAGCCCCAGCATTTT.

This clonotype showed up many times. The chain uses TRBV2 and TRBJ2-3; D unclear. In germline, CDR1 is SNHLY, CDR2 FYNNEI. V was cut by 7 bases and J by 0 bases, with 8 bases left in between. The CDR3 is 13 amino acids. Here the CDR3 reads CASMVTSTDTQYF. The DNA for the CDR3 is TGTGCCAGCATGGTTACTAGCACAGATACGCAGTATTTT.

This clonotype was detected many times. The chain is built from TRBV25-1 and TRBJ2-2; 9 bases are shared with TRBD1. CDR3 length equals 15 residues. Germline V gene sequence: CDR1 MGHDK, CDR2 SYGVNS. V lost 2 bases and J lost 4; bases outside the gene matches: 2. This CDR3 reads CASSEGDRATGELFF. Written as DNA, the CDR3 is TGTGCCAGCAGTGAAGGGGACAGGGCCACCGGGGAGCTGTTTTTT.

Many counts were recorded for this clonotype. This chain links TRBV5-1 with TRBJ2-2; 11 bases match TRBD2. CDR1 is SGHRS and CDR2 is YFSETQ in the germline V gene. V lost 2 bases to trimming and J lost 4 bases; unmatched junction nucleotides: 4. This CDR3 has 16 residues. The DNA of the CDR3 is TGCGCCAGCAGCTTAACTAGCGGGAGCGGCACCGGGGAGCTGTTTTTT. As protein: CASSLTSGSGTGELFF.

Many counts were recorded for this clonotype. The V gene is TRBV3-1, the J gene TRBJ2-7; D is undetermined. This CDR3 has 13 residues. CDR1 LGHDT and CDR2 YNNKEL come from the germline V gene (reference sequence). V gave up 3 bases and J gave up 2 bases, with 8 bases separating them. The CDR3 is CASSHHGTYEQYF. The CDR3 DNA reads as TGTGCCAGCAGCCACCACGGTACCTACGAGCAGTACTTC.

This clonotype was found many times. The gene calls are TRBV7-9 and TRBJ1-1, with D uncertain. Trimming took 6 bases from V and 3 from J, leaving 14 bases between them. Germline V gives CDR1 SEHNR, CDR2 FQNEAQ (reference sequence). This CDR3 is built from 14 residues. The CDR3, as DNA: TGTGCCAGCAGACCCAGGTCGGGCGACACTGAAGCTTTCTTT. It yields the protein CASRPRSGDTEAFF.

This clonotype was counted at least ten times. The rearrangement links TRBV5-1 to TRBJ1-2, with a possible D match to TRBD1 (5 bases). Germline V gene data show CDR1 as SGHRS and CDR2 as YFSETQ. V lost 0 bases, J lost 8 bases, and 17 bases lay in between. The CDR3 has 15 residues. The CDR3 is CASSLVQGGLRGYTF. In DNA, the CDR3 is TGCGCCAGCAGCTTGGTTCAGGGTGGCCTTAGGGGCTACACCTTC.